The 30 T cell receptor beta chains in this list originate from one sample, sequenced in a study of T cell responses to AZD1222 COVID-19 vaccine. Libraries were prepared by immunoSEQ multiplex PCR; TCRdb keeps only in-frame clonotypes and omits some of them. The table shows 73,000 or so clones, with approximately 85% occurring only once. The sequencing used peripheral blood, collected on day 0 of AZD1222 vaccination. Every receptor here comes from an adult in good health.

The chain links TRBV7-8 to TRBJ1-5; D gene ambiguous. The germline V gene has CDR1 SGHVS and CDR2 FQNEAQ. The CDR3 covers 16 residues. V lost 5 bases to trimming and J lost 7 bases, with 21 bases between them. Here the CDR3 reads CASSASTLRGGQPQHF. In nucleotides, the CDR3 is TGTGCCAGCAGCGCATCGACGTTACGGGGTGGACAGCCCCAGCATTTT.

This chain connects TRBV10-1 to TRBJ1-5; TRBD1 matches 7 bases. Germline V gene sequence: CDR1 WNHNN, CDR2 SYGVQD (reference sequence). The CDR3 loop spans 13 amino acids. V lost 8 bases, J lost 9 bases, and 10 bases stayed unmatched. CDR3 DNA: TGCGCCAGCCGACAGGGTCTTAAGGGGCCCCAGCATTTT. It yields the protein CASRQGLKGPQHF.

This clone showed up many times. The genes are TRBV6-1 and TRBJ2-7; no firm D call. CDR3 length equals 18 residues. Per germline, CDR1 MNHNS and CDR2 SASEGT. V lost 1 base to trimming and J lost 3 bases, with 22 bases between them. CDR3: CASSEEGRVVVGVYEQYF. CDR3 sequence (DNA): TGTGCCAGCAGTGAAGAGGGCCGGGTCGTAGTGGGTGTCTACGAGCAGTACTTC.

The chain joins TRBV27 to TRBJ1-1, with D unresolved. V shed 11 bases and J shed 4 bases, with 17 bases lying between them. Germline CDR1 MNHEY, CDR2 SMNVEV (reference sequence). The CDR3 totals 13 residues. The CDR3 region has the DNA TGTGCCTCAAAGGAGGCTGGGATCACTGAAGCTTTCTTT. Translated: CASKEAGITEAFF.

The chain has TRBV2 and TRBJ2-5, with TRBD2 matching 10 bases. The V gene's germline CDR1 is SNHLY and CDR2 FYNNEI. The CDR3 is made up of 14 amino acids. Losses at the gene ends were 6 bases for V and 5 bases for J; bases not matched to a gene: 6. CDR3 sequence reads: CASRVAGGTETQYF. Here the CDR3 DNA reads TGTGCCAGCAGGGTAGCGGGGGGAACTGAGACCCAGTACTTC.

This clone was seen only once. The chain links TRBV5-3 to TRBJ1-2; D is perhaps TRBD1 (5 bases). TRBV5-3 is identified as an open reading frame with a role that is uncertain. Trimming took off 6 bases at V and 4 bases at J, with 13 bases between the two ends. The CDR3 runs to 13 residues. The CDR3 DNA follows: TGTGCCAGAATCGGGACGGGCCGCTATGGCTACACCTTC. Translating it yields CARIGTGRYGYTF.

The chain carries TRBV7-9 and TRBJ1-4, with unresolved D. The V gene's germline CDR1 is SEHNR and CDR2 FQNEAQ (reference sequence). V lost 3 bases to trimming and J lost 4 bases, with 9 bases between them. The CDR3 totals 14 residues. In DNA form, the CDR3 reads TGTGCCAGCAGCTTTTCGGTAGTTAATGAAAAACTGTTTTTT. Translating it yields CASSFSVVNEKLFF.

This chain uses TRBV7-8 with TRBJ1-2; 9 bases are shared with TRBD1. The CDR3 has 13 amino acids. CDR1 is SGHVS, CDR2 FQNEAQ, per germline. Unmatched junction bases numbered 6, after V lost 5 bases and J lost 8 bases. CDR3 region: CASSLGTGIGYTF. The CDR3 nucleotides are TGTGCCAGCAGCCTCGGGACAGGGATAGGCTACACCTTC.

The chain combines TRBV3-1 (or the pseudogene TRBV3-2) with TRBJ1-1; D is possibly TRBD1 (5 bases). This CDR3 comprises 14 residues. CDR1 and CDR2 (germline): LGHDT, YNNKEL (reference sequence). Between the trimmed V and J ends, which lost 4 bases and 3 bases, there was a span of 12 bases. CDR3 sequence: CASSLTRGHTEAFF. The CDR3 DNA reads as TGTGCCAGCAGCCTTACGAGGGGACACACTGAAGCTTTCTTT.

This sequence joins TRBV4-2 and TRBJ2-2; no clear D. The V and J ends lost 3 bases and 6 bases respectively, with 2 bases between them. Germline V gives CDR1 LGHNA, CDR2 YNFKEQ. The CDR3 is made up of 11 amino acids. DNA of the CDR3: TGTGCCAGCAGCCAGCCCGGGGAGCTGTTTTTT. Its protein is CASSQPGELFF.

The rearrangement uses TRBV6-1 and TRBJ1-1; a weak D match, TRBD1 (5 bases). The germline gives CDR1 MNHNS, CDR2 SASEGT. V lost 0 bases to trimming and J lost 1 base, with 12 bases between them. The CDR3 sequence is 16 residues long. This CDR3 is CASSEAGPAWNTEAFF. For the CDR3, the DNA is TGTGCCAGCAGTGAAGCGGGGCCGGCGTGGAACACTGAAGCTTTCTTT.

This chain uses TRBV27 with TRBJ2-7, with no clear D. V was clipped by 1 base and J by 4 bases, with 8 bases between them. The CDR3 is 13 residues long. CDR1 is MNHEY, CDR2 SMNVEV, per germline (reference sequence). The CDR3 here is CASSLFLGYEQYF. In DNA form, the CDR3 reads TGTGCCAGCAGTTTATTTTTGGGGTACGAGCAGTACTTC.

J is TRBJ2-7 and V is TRBV9; TRBD2 matches at 9 bases. The V and J ends lost 6 bases and 5 bases, in that order; junction bases with no gene match: 9. The CDR3 runs 14 residues. In germline, CDR1 is SGDLS, CDR2 YYNGEE. DNA for the CDR3: TGTGCCAGCACCCCCGGGACTAGCTTCCACGAGCAGTACTTC. This sequence encodes CASTPGTSFHEQYF. The full variable domain, in which reference TRBV9 and TRBJ2-7 provide the parts outside the CDR3, is DSGVTQTPKHLITATGQRVTLRCSPRSGDLSVYWYQQSLDQGLQFLIQYYNGEERAKGNILERFSAQQFPDLHSELNLSSLELGDSALYFCASTPGTSFHEQYFGPGTRLTVT.

This sequence joins TRBV5-4 and TRBJ2-5, with TRBD2 identical over 12 bases. CDR1 and CDR2 (germline): SGHNT, YYREEE (reference sequence). The CDR3 runs to 15 residues. Trimming removed 0 bases from V and 4 bases from J; junction bases left unmatched: 1. CDR3 sequence (DNA): TGTGCCAGCAGCTTGGAACTAGCGGGGGGAGAGACCCAGTACTTC. Amino acids: CASSLELAGGETQYF.

This clone was counted only a few times. The chain recombines TRBV6-4 with TRBJ2-1; D perhaps matches TRBD1 (5 bases). CDR1 MRHNA and CDR2 SNTAGT come from the germline V gene. The V and J ends lost 8 bases and 4 bases respectively, with 18 bases between them. The CDR3 is 15 residues long. DNA for the CDR3: TGTGCCAGCTGGACGGCGCAGGGCGATTACAATGAGCAGTTCTTC. Encoded protein: CASWTAQGDYNEQFF.

The rearrangement uses TRBV4-1 and TRBJ1-3; D is perhaps TRBD1 (6 bases). The ends were cut back, 0 bases at V and 0 bases at J, with 12 bases in the middle. Germline V gene data show CDR1 as MGHRA and CDR2 as YSYEKL. The CDR3 covers 17 residues. The CDR3 DNA sequence: TGCGCCAGCAGCCAAGATCGGACAGCCGGCTCTGGAAACACCATATATTTT. This codes for CASSQDRTAGSGNTIYF.

This clone is a singleton in its sample. CDR3 nucleotides: TGTGCCAGCAGCGTGACAGGGACGGGGGCCGGGGAGCTGTTTTTT. Translated, it gives CASSVTGTGAGELFF. The chain has TRBV9 and TRBJ2-2; tentative D call: TRBD1 (7 bases). V shed 2 bases and J shed 6 bases, with 14 bases lying between them. This CDR3 comprises 15 residues. The germline CDR1 and CDR2 sequences are SGDLS and YYNGEE.

In this sample, this clone turned up once. The chain uses TRBV6-5 and TRBJ2-1; 9 bases map to TRBD1. The CDR3 totals 15 residues. Germline V gene lookup returns CDR1 MNHEY and CDR2 SVGAGI. The ends lost 6 bases at V and 2 bases at J; junction bases unmatched: 5. CDR3: CASRRTGETYNEQFF. The CDR3 nucleotides are TGTGCCAGCAGGAGGACAGGGGAGACCTACAATGAGCAGTTCTTC.

V is TRBV7-9 and J is TRBJ1-2; D possibly corresponds to TRBD1 (5 bases). This CDR3 comprises 13 residues. Germline V lookup: CDR1 SEHNR, CDR2 FQNEAQ (reference sequence). V was clipped by 11 bases and J by 4 bases, with 17 bases between them. The CDR3 DNA follows: TGTGCCTCCCGAGGAGGGGCATCCTATGGCTACACCTTC. This codes for CASRGGASYGYTF.

This clone was seen a single time. This chain joins TRBV6-1 and TRBJ1-4, with no clear D. The CDR3 covers 16 residues. Trimming left V 3 bases short and J 10 bases short, with 21 bases between. CDR1 MNHNS and CDR2 SASEGT come from the germline V gene. CDR3 sequence reads: CASSEKRRAADGKLFF. CDR3 nucleotides: TGTGCCAGCAGTGAGAAGCGAAGGGCCGCTGATGGAAAACTGTTTTTT.

This clone was picked up a small number of times. The gene calls are TRBV3-1 (or the pseudogene TRBV3-2) and TRBJ1-2; 8 bases line up with TRBD1. Trimming at V came to 4 bases and at J to 2 bases, leaving 9 bases not matched to a gene. CDR1 is LGHDT and CDR2 is YNNKEL in the germline V gene (reference sequence). The CDR3 consists of 16 residues. The CDR3 DNA reads as TGTGCCAGCAGCCTTCAGGACAGGGCATCCAACTATGGCTACACCTTC. It yields the protein CASSLQDRASNYGYTF.

This clone was picked up a small number of times. V usage is TRBV29-1 and J usage is TRBJ2-3; 8 bases align to TRBD1. The V gene's germline CDR1 is SQVTM and CDR2 ANQGSEA. J lost 8 bases, V lost 1 base, and 8 bases had no gene match. The CDR3 runs 14 residues. CDR3: CSVEVTVQGATQYF. In DNA form, the CDR3 reads TGCAGCGTTGAAGTAACTGTGCAGGGGGCTACGCAGTATTTT.

The genes are TRBV19 and TRBJ1-2; 8 positions agree with TRBD1. The CDR3 is made up of 13 amino acids. CDR1 is LNHDA, CDR2 SQIVND, per germline (reference sequence). The trim removed 6 bases at V and 4 bases at J, leaving 4 bases unmatched. CDR3 DNA: TGTGCCAGTAGCCCCGGGACAGGCTATGGCTACACCTTC. Encoded protein: CASSPGTGYGYTF. Drawing the rest from reference TRBV19 and TRBJ1-2, the complete variable domain is DGGITQSPKYLFRKEGQNVTLSCEQNLNHDAMYWYRQDPGQGLRLIYYSQIVNDFQKGDIAEGYSVSREKKESFPLTVTSAQKNPTAFYLCASSPGTGYGYTFGSGTRLTVV.

This chain uses TRBV30 with TRBJ1-6; 7 bases align to TRBD1. The V and J ends lost 3 bases and 3 bases, in that order; junction bases with no gene match: 8. In germline, CDR1 is GTSNPN, CDR2 SVGIG (reference sequence). The CDR3 sequence is 16 residues long. This chain's CDR3 is CAWRGSGGFYNSPLHF. The CDR3 DNA follows: TGTGCCTGGAGGGGGTCAGGGGGGTTCTATAATTCACCCCTCCACTTT. The variable domain in full, with the rest retrieved from reference TRBV30 and TRBJ1-6, is SQTIHQWPATLVQPVGSPLSLECTVEGTSNPNLYWYRQAAGRGLQLLFYSVGIGQISSEVPQNLSASRPQDRQFILSSKKLLLSDSGFYLCAWRGSGGFYNSPLHFGNGTRLTVT.

The CDR3: CASGPSGGVETQYF. CDR3 coding DNA: TGTGCCAGTGGGCCTAGCGGGGGGGTAGAGACCCAGTACTTC. The J gene is TRBJ2-5, the V gene TRBV6-5; 12 nucleotides line up with TRBD2. Germline CDR1 reads MNHEY; CDR2 reads SVGAGI. This CDR3 region has 14 residues. The trim removed 9 bases at V and 4 bases at J, leaving 6 bases unmatched.

The chain recombines TRBV7-9 with TRBJ1-1; 9 bases agree with TRBD1. Germline V gene data show CDR1 as SEHNR and CDR2 as FQNEAQ (reference sequence). V was clipped by 5 bases and J by 6 bases; unmatched bases: 7. CDR3 length: 14 amino acids. CDR3 residues: CASSPGTGPAEAFF. The CDR3 coding sequence is TGTGCCAGCAGCCCCGGGACAGGGCCTGCTGAAGCTTTCTTT. The whole variable domain, filled in from reference TRBV7-9 and TRBJ1-1, reads DTGVSQNPRHKITKRGQNVTFRCDPISEHNRLYWYRQTLGQGPEFLTYFQNEAQLEKSRLLSDRFSAERPKGSFSTLEIQRTEQGDSAMYLCASSPGTGPAEAFFGQGTRLTVV.

This chain joins TRBV7-9 and TRBJ1-1, with a weak D call TRBD1 (6 bases). From germline, CDR1 is SEHNR and CDR2 FQNEAQ (reference sequence). This CDR3 spans 15 amino acids. Trimming removed 5 bases at V and 6 bases at J, with 19 bases between. CDR3 DNA sequence: TGTGCCAGCAGCACCAACCGGGGGGCTGAGGCTGAAGCTTTCTTT. It specifies CASSTNRGAEAEAFF.

This clone was found once. The genes are TRBV6-6 and TRBJ2-5; TRBD2 matches 7 bases. The CDR3 is 17 amino acids. CDR1 and CDR2 (germline): MNHNY, SVGAGI (reference sequence). The junction had 14 bases not matched to a gene; V was cut back by 5 bases and J by 2 bases. CDR3 sequence: CASSPQPPGLTQETQYF. CDR3 nucleotide sequence: TGTGCCAGCAGTCCTCAACCCCCGGGACTAACACAAGAGACCCAGTACTTC.

The chain combines TRBV20-1 with TRBJ1-6; 7 nucleotides align to TRBD1. Germline trimming cut 3 bases from V and 8 bases from J; bases unmatched to any gene: 7. The germline V gene encodes CDR1 DFQATT and CDR2 SNEGSKA (reference sequence). The CDR3 has 14 amino acids. Here the CDR3 DNA reads TGCAGTGCTAGTGTGCAGGGGGATTATTCACCCCTCCACTTT. It encodes CSASVQGDYSPLHF.

This clone came up once. This rearrangement joins TRBV3-1 (or the pseudogene TRBV3-2) to TRBJ1-3; the match to TRBD1 covers 8 bases. The V and J ends lost 1 base and 4 bases, in that order; junction bases with no gene match: 6. The CDR3 contains 16 residues. From germline, CDR1 is LGHDT and CDR2 YNNKEL (reference sequence). Here the CDR3 DNA reads TGTGCCAGCAGCCAAGCCGCAGGGGGCATCGGAAACACCATATATTTT. It is translated as CASSQAAGGIGNTIYF.